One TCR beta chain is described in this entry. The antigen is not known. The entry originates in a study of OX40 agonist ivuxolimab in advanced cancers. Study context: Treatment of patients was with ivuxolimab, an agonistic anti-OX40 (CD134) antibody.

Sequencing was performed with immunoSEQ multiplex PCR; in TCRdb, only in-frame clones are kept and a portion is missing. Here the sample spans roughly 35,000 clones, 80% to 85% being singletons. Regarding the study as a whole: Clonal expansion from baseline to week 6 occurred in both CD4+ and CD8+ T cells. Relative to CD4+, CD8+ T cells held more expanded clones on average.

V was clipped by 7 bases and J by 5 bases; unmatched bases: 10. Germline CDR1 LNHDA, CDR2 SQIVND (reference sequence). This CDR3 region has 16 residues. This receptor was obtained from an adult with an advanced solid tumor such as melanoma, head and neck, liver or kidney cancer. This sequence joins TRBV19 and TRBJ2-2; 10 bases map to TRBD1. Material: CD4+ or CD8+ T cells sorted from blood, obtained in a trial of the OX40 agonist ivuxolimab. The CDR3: CASISPRDRGTGELFF. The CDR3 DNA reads TGTGCCAGTATTTCTCCCCGGGACAGGGGTACCGGGGAGCTGTTTTTT.